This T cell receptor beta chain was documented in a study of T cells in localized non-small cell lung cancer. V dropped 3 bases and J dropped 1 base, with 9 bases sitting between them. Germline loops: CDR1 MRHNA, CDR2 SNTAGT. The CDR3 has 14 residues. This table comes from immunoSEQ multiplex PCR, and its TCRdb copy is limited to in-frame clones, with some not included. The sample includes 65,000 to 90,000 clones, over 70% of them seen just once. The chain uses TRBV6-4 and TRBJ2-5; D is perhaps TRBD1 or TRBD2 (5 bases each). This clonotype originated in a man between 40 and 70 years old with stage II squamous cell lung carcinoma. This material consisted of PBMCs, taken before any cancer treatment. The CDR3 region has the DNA TGTGCCAGCAGTGAGAGGGGACGCCAAGAGACCCAGTACTTC. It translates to CASSERGRQETQYF.